The rows below give T cell receptor beta chains drawn from one sample of a study of CD8 T cells in ankylosing spondylitis. TCRdb passed the 5' RACE reads through MiXCR, listing each CDR3 protein once. Of some 52,000 distinct CDR3 sequences listed, 6.5% to 9% were seen once; the top ten hold 8% to 9.5%. The sample was blood, either unsorted or a sorted T cell fraction (not recorded which). These receptors were taken from a female donor with ankylosing spondylitis or in good health (not recorded which). Each CDR3 is given with its conserved first and last residue. The D gene is left open where the match is weak. Clone size is shown for a subset of rows, as once, few, many or a class of expanded clone.

clone_size j_call v_call d_call cdr3_nt cdr3_aa
few TRBJ1-1 TRBV7-2 NA TGTGGCAGCAGCTTAGGTCTGTTCATGAACACTGAAGCTTTCTTT CGSSLGLFMNTEAFF
many TRBJ1-2 TRBV5-1 TRBD1 TGCGCCAGCAGCAGCGGACAGGGAAGTATCTATGGCTACACCTTC CASSSGQGSIYGYTF
many TRBJ2-1 TRBV28 TRBD1 TGTGCCAGCAGACGGGACAGAATCAATGAGCAGTTCTTC CASRRDRINEQFF
many TRBJ2-5 TRBV20-1 NA TGCAGTGCCACCCCCATGGGGCGAGCTGGCGAGACCCAGTACTTC CSATPMGRAGETQYF
NA TRBJ1-3 TRBV3-1 NA TGTGCCAGCAGCCACCCGGGAAACACCATATATTTT CASSHPGNTIYF
many TRBJ1-5 TRBV7-2 NA TGTGCCAGCAGCTTTTCAGGGGATAGCAATCAGCCCCAGCATTTT CASSFSGDSNQPQHF
many TRBJ1-1 TRBV12-3/TRBV12-4 NA TGTGCCAGCCTTGGGGTGGTGGGCAACACTGAAGCTTTCTTT CASLGVVGNTEAFF
few TRBJ1-2 TRBV7-9 NA TGTGCCAGCAGCTTAGAGCGGGGGCGGAACTATGGCTACACCTTC CASSLERGRNYGYTF
many TRBJ2-1 TRBV5-1 NA TGCGCCAGCACCAGACCGTCCGGGGGAACTTATACCAATGAGCAGTTCTTC CASTRPSGGTYTNEQFF
many TRBJ1-2 TRBV30 TRBD1 TGTGCCTGGAGGGGGACAGGGGGCTATGGCTACACCTTC CAWRGTGGYGYTF